Below are 3 T cell receptor beta chains sequenced from a single sample in a study of blood T cell repertoires in COVID-19. TCRdb's table, derived via immunoSEQ multiplex PCR, lists solely in-frame clones and lacks some. The sample yields 26,000 or so clones, around 61% seen once. Material for sequencing was peripheral blood. The receptors were sampled from a man in his sixties with active or convalescent COVID-19.

Comment on this clone: An end of the junction differs from the germline gene, which may be a read error. Within the sample, other DNA sequences also encode this same CDR3. The chain couples TRBV9 to TRBJ2-6, with 7 bases identical to TRBD1. Per germline, CDR1 SGDLS and CDR2 YYNGEE. CDR3 size: 18 residues. The CDR3 reads CASSVVGQASSGANVLTF. CDR3 bases: TGTGCCAGTAGCGTAGTCGGACAGGCTTCATCTGGGGCCAACGTCCTGACTTTC.

The chain couples TRBV6-5 to TRBJ1-2; TRBD1 is a possible D gene (5 bases). This CDR3 contains 15 residues. Germline CDR1 is MNHEY and CDR2 is SVGAGI. Deletions cut 2 bases from V and 5 bases from J, with 15 bases between. The CDR3 region is CASSYQAGLLYGYTF. The CDR3 DNA reads as TGTGCCAGCAGTTACCAGGCGGGACTGCTTTATGGCTACACCTTC.

This clone was detected only a few times. The rearrangement joins TRBV27 to TRBJ2-3, with 8 bases fitting TRBD2. The CDR3 has 16 amino acids. CDR1 is MNHEY, CDR2 SMNVEV, per germline (reference sequence). V lost 6 bases, J lost 6 bases, and 14 bases stayed unmatched. The CDR3 loop reads CASRYNPGGHWDTQYF. The CDR3 nucleotides read TGTGCCAGCAGATATAACCCGGGGGGGCACTGGGATACGCAGTATTTT.